This TCR beta chain was recorded in a study of shared clonotypes between healthy human individuals. Regarding this clone: Its antigen is unknown.

Study conclusions and caveats: Generation probabilities were higher for clonotypes shared across all four sorted-subset donors than for unshared ones. Roughly 4.6% of naive CD4 clonotypes were common to several donors.

This table comes from immunoSEQ multiplex PCR, and its TCRdb copy is limited to in-frame clones, with some not included. The sample carries 1,500,000 or so clones, approximately 98.5% recorded once. The study drew its donors from healthy HIV-negative adults without recent acute infections or vaccinations. A CD45RA+ naive subset and a CD45RA-negative memory subset were split from CD4+ cells. Sample: naive CD4+ T cells sorted from blood. Subset reported: CD45RA+ positively selected. This TCR derives from a man aged 25-45 years in good health.

The CDR3 loop is CSSAGTSGSGSYNEQFF. The CDR3 DNA reads TGCAGCTCCGCCGGGACTAGCGGGAGTGGCTCCTACAATGAGCAGTTCTTC. The V and J genes are TRBV29-1 and TRBJ2-1, with 14 nucleotides matching TRBD2. V was clipped by 8 bases and J by 0 bases; unmatched bases: 9. There are 17 residues in the CDR3. The germline gives CDR1 SQVTM, CDR2 ANQGSEA.